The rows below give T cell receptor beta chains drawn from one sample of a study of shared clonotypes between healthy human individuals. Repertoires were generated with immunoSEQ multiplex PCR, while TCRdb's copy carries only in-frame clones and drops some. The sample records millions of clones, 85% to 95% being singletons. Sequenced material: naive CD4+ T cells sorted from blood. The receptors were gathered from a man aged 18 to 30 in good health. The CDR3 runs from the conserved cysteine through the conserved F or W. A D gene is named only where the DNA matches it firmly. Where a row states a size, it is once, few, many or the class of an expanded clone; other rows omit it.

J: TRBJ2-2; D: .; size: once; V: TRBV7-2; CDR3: CASSPARATGELFF; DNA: TGTGCCAGCAGCCCCGCGAGGGCCACCGGGGAGCTGTTTTTT
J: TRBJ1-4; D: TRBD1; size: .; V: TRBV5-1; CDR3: CASSGGQGVRREKLFF; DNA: TGCGCCAGCAGCGGGGGACAGGGGGTCCGTCGGGAAAAACTGTTTTTT
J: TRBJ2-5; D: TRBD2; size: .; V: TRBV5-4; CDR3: CASRMAGGLRETQYF; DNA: TGTGCCAGCAGGATGGCGGGGGGCCTTCGGGAGACCCAGTACTTC
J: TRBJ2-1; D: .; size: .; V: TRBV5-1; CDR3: CASSNTGTYSYNEQFF; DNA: TGCGCCAGCAGCAATACAGGGACCTACTCCTACAATGAGCAGTTCTTC
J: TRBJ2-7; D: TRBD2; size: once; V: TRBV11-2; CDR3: CASSDIAGVTEQYF; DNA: TGTGCCAGCAGCGATATAGCGGGAGTCACAGAGCAGTACTTC
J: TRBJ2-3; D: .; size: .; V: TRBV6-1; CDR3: CASRDPRHTQYF; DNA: TGTGCCAGCAGGGACCCCCGTCATACGCAGTATTTT
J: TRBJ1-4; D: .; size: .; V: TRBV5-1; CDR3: CASSSGLEANEKLFF; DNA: TGCGCCAGCAGCTCCGGGCTGGAGGCTAATGAAAAACTGTTTTTT
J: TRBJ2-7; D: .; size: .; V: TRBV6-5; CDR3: CASSRDHEQYF; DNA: TGTGCCAGCAGCCGCGACCACGAGCAGTACTTC
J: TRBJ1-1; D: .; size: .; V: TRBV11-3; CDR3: CASSKKGPQGTEAFF; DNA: TGTGCCAGCAGCAAGAAGGGACCCCAGGGGACTGAAGCTTTCTTT
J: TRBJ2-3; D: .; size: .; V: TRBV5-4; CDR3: CASRPRDTQYF; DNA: TGTGCCAGCAGGCCGAGGGATACGCAGTATTTT
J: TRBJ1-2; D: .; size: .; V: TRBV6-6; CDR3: CASRPWTVDYGYTF; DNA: TGTGCCAGCAGGCCCTGGACCGTGGACTATGGCTACACCTTC
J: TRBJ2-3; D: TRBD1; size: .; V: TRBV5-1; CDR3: CASSLEVQGGADTQYF; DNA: TGCGCCAGCAGCTTGGAGGTACAGGGGGGCGCAGATACGCAGTATTTT
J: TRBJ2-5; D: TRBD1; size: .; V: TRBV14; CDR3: CASSKGTVETQYF; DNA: TGTGCCAGCAGCAAGGGGACAGTAGAGACCCAGTACTTC
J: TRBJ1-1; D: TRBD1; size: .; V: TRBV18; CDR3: CASSSQGHTEAFF; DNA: TGTGCCAGCTCGTCACAGGGGCACACTGAAGCTTTCTTT
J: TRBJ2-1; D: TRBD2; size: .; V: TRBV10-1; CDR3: CASRASGGGNEQFF; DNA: TGCGCCAGCAGGGCTAGCGGGGGAGGCAATGAGCAGTTCTTC
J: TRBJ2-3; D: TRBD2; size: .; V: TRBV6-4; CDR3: CASTLAASTDTQYF; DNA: TGTGCCAGCACACTAGCGGCTAGCACAGATACGCAGTATTTT
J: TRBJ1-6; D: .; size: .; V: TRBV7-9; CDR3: CASSLGGGDGSPLHF; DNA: TGTGCCAGCAGCTTAGGGGGGGGCGACGGTTCACCCCTCCACTTT
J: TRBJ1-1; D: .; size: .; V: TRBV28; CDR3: CASSFLGVNTEAFF; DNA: TGTGCCAGCAGTTTTCTAGGGGTGAACACTGAAGCTTTCTTT
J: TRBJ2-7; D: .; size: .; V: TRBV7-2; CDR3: CASSLMGGDYEQYF; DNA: TGTGCCAGCAGCTTAATGGGGGGAGACTACGAGCAGTACTTC
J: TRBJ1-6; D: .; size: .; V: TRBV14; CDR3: CASSQVKDSPLHF; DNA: TGTGCCAGCAGCCAAGTTAAGGATTCACCCCTCCACTTT
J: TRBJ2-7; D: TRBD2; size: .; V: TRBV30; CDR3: CAWSVRRGGLHEQYF; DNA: TGTGCCTGGAGTGTAAGGCGGGGGGGCCTACACGAGCAGTACTTC